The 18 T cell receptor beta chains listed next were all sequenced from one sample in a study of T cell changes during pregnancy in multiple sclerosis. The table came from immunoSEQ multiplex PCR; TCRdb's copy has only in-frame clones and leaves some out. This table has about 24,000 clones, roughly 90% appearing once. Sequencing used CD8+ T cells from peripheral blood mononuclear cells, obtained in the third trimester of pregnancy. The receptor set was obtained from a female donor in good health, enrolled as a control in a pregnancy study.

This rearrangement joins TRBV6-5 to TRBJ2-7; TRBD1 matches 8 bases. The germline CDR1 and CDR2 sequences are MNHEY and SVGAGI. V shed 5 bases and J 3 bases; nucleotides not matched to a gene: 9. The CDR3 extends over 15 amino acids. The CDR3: CASSLWTGQGYEQYF. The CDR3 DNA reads TGTGCCAGCAGTCTTTGGACAGGGCAGGGCTACGAGCAGTACTTC.

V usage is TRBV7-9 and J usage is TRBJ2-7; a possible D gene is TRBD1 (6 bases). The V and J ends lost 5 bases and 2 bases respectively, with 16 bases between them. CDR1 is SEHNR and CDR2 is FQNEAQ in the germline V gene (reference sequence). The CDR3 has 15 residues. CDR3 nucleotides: TGTGCCAGCAGCCCCCGGGACATTCTACCCTACGAGCAGTACTTC. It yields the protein CASSPRDILPYEQYF.

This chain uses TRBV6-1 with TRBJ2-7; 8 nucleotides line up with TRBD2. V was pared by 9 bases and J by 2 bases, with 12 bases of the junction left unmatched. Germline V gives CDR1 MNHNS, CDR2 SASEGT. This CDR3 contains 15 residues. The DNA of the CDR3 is TGTGCCAGTGGTGACCTTGGACTAGCCCCCTACGAGCAGTACTTC. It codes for CASGDLGLAPYEQYF.

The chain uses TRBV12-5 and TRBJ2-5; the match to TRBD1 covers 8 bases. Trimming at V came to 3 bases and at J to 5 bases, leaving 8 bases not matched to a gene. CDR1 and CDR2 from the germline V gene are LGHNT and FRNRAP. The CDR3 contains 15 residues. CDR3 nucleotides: TGTGCTAGTGGTTTAATTATCAGGGGGCGGGAGACCCAGTACTTC. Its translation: CASGLIIRGRETQYF.

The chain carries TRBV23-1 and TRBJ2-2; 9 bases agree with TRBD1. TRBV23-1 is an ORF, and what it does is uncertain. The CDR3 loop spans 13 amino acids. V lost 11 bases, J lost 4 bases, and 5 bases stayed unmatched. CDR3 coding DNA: TGCGCCTTGGGACAGGGACCCACCGGGGAGCTGTTTTTT. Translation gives CALGQGPTGELFF.

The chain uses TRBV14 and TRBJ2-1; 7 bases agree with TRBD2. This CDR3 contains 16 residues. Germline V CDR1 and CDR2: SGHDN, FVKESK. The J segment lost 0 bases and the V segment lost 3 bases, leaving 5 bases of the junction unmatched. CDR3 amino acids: CASSHQAGSSYNEQFF. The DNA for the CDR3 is TGTGCCAGCAGCCATCAAGCGGGAAGCTCCTACAATGAGCAGTTCTTC.

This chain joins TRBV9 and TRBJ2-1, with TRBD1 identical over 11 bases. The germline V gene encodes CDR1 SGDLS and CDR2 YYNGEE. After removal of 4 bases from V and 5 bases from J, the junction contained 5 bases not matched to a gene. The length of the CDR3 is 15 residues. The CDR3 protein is CASSNRDRGNNEQFF. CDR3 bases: TGTGCCAGCAGCAACCGGGACAGGGGGAACAATGAGCAGTTCTTC.

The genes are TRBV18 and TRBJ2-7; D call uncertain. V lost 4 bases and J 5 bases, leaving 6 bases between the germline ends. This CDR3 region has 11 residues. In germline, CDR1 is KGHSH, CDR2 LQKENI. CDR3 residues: CASSREHEQYF. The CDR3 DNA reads TGTGCCAGCTCACGAGAACACGAGCAGTACTTC.

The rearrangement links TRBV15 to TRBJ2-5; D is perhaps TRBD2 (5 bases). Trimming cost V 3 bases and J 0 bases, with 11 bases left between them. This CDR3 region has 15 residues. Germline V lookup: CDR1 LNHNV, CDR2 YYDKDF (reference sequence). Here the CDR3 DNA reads TGTGCCACCAGCAGCGTGCAAGCGGACCAAGAGACCCAGTACTTC. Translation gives CATSSVQADQETQYF.

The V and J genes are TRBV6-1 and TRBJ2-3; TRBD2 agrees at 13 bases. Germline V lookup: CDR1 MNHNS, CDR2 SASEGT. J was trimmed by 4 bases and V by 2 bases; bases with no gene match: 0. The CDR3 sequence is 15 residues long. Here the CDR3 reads CASSETSGGADTQYF. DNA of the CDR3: TGTGCCAGCAGTGAAACTAGCGGGGGGGCAGATACGCAGTATTTT.

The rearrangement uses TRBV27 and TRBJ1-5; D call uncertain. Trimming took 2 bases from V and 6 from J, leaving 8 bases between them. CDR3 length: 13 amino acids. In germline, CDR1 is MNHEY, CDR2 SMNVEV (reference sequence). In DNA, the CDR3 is TGTGCCAGCAGTTTAGCGGAGGGTCAGCCCCAGCATTTT. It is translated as CASSLAEGQPQHF.

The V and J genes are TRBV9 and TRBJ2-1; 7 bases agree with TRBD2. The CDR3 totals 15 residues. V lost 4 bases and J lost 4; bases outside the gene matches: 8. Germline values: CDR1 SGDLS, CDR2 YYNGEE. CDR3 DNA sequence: TGTGCCAGCAGCCCCCCCCCGGGGGGATACAATGAGCAGTTCTTC. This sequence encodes CASSPPPGGYNEQFF. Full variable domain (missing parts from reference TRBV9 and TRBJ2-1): DSGVTQTPKHLITATGQRVTLRCSPRSGDLSVYWYQQSLDQGLQFLIQYYNGEERAKGNILERFSAQQFPDLHSELNLSSLELGDSALYFCASSPPPGGYNEQFFGPGTRLTVL.

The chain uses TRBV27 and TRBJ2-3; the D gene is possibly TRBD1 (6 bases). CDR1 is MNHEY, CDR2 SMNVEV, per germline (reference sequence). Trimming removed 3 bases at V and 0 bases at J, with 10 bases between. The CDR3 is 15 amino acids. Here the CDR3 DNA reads TGTGCCAGCAGTTTCGGACAGAGCAGCACAGATACGCAGTATTTT. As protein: CASSFGQSSTDTQYF.

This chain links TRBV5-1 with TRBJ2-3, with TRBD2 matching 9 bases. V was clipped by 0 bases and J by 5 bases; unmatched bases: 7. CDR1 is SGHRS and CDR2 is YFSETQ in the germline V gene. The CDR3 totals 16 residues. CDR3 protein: CASSLEGLALEDTQYF. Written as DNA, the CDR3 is TGCGCCAGCAGCTTGGAGGGACTAGCCCTGGAAGATACGCAGTATTTT.

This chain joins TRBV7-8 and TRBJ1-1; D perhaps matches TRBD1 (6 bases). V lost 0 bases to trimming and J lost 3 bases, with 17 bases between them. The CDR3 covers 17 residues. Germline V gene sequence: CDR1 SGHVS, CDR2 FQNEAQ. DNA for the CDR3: TGTGCCAGCAGCTTAGCCCCGCCGGGGGGCGGGTACACTGAAGCTTTCTTT. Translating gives CASSLAPPGGGYTEAFF.

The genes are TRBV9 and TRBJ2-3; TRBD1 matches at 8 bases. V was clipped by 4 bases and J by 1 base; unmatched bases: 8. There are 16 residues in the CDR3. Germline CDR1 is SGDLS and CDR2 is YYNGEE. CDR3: CASSLRTGMGTDTQYF. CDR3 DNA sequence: TGTGCCAGCAGCCTCCGGACAGGGATGGGCACAGATACGCAGTATTTT.

Here the CDR3 reads CASSTTPNEQFF. Here the CDR3 DNA reads TGTGCCAGCAGCACCACTCCCAATGAGCAGTTCTTC. This chain uses TRBV5-6 with TRBJ2-1; D call uncertain. V lost 4 bases to trimming and J lost 6 bases, with 8 bases between them. The germline CDR1 and CDR2 sequences are SGHDT and YYEEEE. The CDR3 runs to 12 residues.

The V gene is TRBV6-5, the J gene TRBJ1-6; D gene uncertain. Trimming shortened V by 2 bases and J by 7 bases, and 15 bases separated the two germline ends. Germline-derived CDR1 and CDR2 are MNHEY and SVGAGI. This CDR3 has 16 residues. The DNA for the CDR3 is TGTGCCAGCAGTTACCGAGATCGGACTTACAATTCACCCCTCCACTTT. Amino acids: CASSYRDRTYNSPLHF.